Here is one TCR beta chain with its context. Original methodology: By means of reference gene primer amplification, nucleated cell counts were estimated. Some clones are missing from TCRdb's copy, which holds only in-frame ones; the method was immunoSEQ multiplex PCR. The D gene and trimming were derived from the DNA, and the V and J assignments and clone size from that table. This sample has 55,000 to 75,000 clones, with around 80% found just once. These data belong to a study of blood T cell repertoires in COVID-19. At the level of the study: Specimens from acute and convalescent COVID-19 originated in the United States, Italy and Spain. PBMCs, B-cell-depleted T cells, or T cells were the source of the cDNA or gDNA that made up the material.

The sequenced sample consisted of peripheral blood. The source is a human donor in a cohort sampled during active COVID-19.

The CDR3 sequence is CASSPDRFLAGINIQYF. DNA for the CDR3: TGTGCCAGCTCACCAGATAGGTTCCTAGCGGGAATAAACATTCAGTACTTC. The chain combines TRBV18 with TRBJ2-4, with 9 bases lining up with TRBD2. The germline CDR1 and CDR2 sequences are KGHSH and LQKENI. V lost 2 bases, J lost 6 bases, and 11 bases stayed unmatched. CDR3 length: 17 amino acids. Supplemented by reference TRBV18 and TRBJ2-4, the full variable domain reads NAGVMQNPRHLVRRRGQEARLRCSPMKGHSHVYWYRQLPEEGLKFMVYLQKENIIDESGMPKERFSAEFPKEGPSILRIQQVVRGDSAAYFCASSPDRFLAGINIQYFGAGTRLSVL.